Reported below is one TCR beta chain. Antigen unknown. The data derive from a study of identical twins. Among all donors, each was a healthy Caucasian. Germline V gene data show CDR1 as DFQATT and CDR2 as SNEGSKA (reference sequence). This CDR3 has 13 residues. The germline V and J ends were trimmed by 2 bases and 3 bases, with 10 bases remaining between them. General study points: A partial confounding effect on zero-insertion analyses could come from invariant MAIT and iNKT cells.

TCRdb re-called the 5' RACE reads with MiXCR, one entry per CDR3 protein. This sample has 650,000 to 750,000 distinct CDR3 sequences; 21% occur once, and the top ten carry 4.3%. This same sample was also part of a study on T cells expressing NK-cell markers. According to that study: About 1.0-7.0% of CD8+ T cells in about six donors belonged to dominant NKG2C+ clonotypes. Once again these clonotypes came out on top in the CD3+CD56-NKG2C+ fraction of several donors.

Specimen: PBMCs. The receptor comes from a woman in her late teens or twenties in good health. This chain connects TRBV20-1 to TRBJ1-2; perhaps TRBD1 as D (6 bases). This chain's CDR3 is CSARQGPDYGYTF. CDR3 nucleotides: TGCAGTGCTAGACAGGGGCCCGACTATGGCTACACCTTC.